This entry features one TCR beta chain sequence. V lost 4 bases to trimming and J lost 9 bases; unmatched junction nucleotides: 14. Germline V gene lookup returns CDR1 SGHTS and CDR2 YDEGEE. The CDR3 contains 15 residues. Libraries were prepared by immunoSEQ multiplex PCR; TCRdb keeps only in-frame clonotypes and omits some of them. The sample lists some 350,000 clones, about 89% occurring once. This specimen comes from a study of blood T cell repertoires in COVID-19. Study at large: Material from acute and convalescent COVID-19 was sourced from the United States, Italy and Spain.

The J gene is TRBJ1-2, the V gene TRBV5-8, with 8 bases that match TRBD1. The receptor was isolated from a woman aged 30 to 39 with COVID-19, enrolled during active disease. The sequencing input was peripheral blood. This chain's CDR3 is CASSLLGQGVYSYTF. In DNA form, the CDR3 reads TGTGCCAGCAGCCTTCTCGGACAGGGAGTTTATAGCTACACCTTC.